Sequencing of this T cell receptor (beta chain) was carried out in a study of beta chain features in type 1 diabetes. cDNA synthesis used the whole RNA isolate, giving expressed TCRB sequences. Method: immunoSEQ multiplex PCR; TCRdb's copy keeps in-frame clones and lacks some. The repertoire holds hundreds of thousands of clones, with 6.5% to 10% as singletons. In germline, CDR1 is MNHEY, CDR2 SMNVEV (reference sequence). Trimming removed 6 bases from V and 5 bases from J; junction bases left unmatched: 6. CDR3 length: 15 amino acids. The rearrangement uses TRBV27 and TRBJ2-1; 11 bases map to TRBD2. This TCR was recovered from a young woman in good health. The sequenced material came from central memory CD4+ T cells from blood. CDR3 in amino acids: CASRMTSGINNEQFF. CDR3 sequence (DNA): TGTGCCAGCAGAATGACTAGCGGGATTAACAATGAGCAGTTCTTC.